What follows are 10 T cell receptor beta chains derived from one specimen sequenced in a study of T-cell reconstitution after alpha-beta-depleted transplantation in children. Library preparation (for TCRbeta) was performed with unique molecular identifiers. TCRdb re-called the PCR reads through MiXCR, storing one row per CDR3 protein. The sample has 500,000 to 600,000 distinct CDR3 sequences; around a third are singletons. Sequenced here: PBMCs from the stem cell graft donor, sampled from the stem cell graft. The source is a human donor who donated a stem cell graft to a child with aplastic anemia.

This clonotype has only a few counts. The rearrangement links TRBV7-7 to TRBJ2-2; TRBD1 is a possible D gene (6 bases). Germline V gene sequence: CDR1 SSHAT, CDR2 FNYEAQ (reference sequence). The V gene lost 5 bases and the J gene lost 5 bases, with 9 bases spanning the gap. CDR3 length: 13 residues. As DNA, the CDR3 is TGTGCCAGCAGCCGAGGACAGACCGGGGAGCTGTTTTTT. Its translation is CASSRGQTGELFF.

There are a few counts of this clonotype. This chain connects TRBV20-1 to TRBJ2-7; perhaps TRBD2 as D (5 bases). The germline gives CDR1 DFQATT, CDR2 SNEGSKA (reference sequence). The V end was cut by 2 bases, the J end by 0 bases, with 14 bases between. CDR3 length: 15 residues. The CDR3 bases are TGCAGTGCTAGAAGCCCCTCGGCGGGCTCCTACGAGCAGTACTTC. Its translation is CSARSPSAGSYEQYF.

This clonotype was seen a few times. This chain links TRBV11-2 with TRBJ1-3, with D possibly matching TRBD1 (6 bases). V lost 3 bases, J lost 4 bases, and 13 bases lay in between. Germline V gives CDR1 SGHAT, CDR2 FQNNGV. The CDR3 length is 15 residues. The CDR3 DNA follows: TGTGCCAGCAGCTTGAACAGGGCGTCCGGAAACACCATATATTTT. It encodes CASSLNRASGNTIYF.

The rearrangement links TRBV5-1 to TRBJ1-4; maybe TRBD1 (5 bases). This CDR3 comprises 17 residues. Trimming pared 4 bases from V and 7 bases from J, leaving 23 bases between. Germline V CDR1 and CDR2: SGHRS, YFSETQ. The CDR3 region is CASSQYTGTAVSEKLFF. CDR3 coding DNA: TGCGCCAGCAGCCAATATACCGGGACCGCGGTTAGTGAAAAACTGTTTTTT.

This clonotype was detected only a few times. This CDR3 is CSVASQGASGELFF. The CDR3 nucleotides read TGCAGCGTTGCAAGCCAGGGGGCTTCCGGGGAGCTGTTTTTT. This rearrangement joins TRBV29-1 to TRBJ2-2; the match to TRBD1 covers 8 bases. Germline CDR1 is SQVTM and CDR2 is ANQGSEA. With V trimmed by 4 bases and J by 6 bases, 7 bases remained unmatched. The CDR3 loop spans 14 amino acids.

V and J are TRBV5-1 and TRBJ2-3; maybe TRBD2 (5 bases). V lost 4 bases and J 6 bases, leaving 15 bases between the germline ends. The CDR3 length is 14 residues. In germline, CDR1 is SGHRS, CDR2 YFSETQ. CDR3 loop: CASSPPTAGDTQYF. The CDR3, as DNA: TGCGCCAGCAGCCCACCCACCGCGGGCGATACGCAGTATTTT.

V gene TRBV6-2 or TRBV6-3 combines with J gene TRBJ2-7; D gene ambiguous. Trimming cost V 6 bases and J 4 bases, with 13 bases left between them. This CDR3 region has 13 residues. CDR1 and CDR2 (germline): MNHEY, SVGEGT. CDR3: CASRPGQGYEQYV. The DNA of the CDR3 is TGTGCCAGCAGGCCGGGCCAAGGGTACGAGCAGTACGTC.

The chain carries TRBV6-5 and TRBJ1-4, with 7 bases lining up with TRBD1. This CDR3 has 12 residues. Unmatched junction bases numbered 4, after V lost 7 bases and J lost 8 bases. The germline V gene has CDR1 MNHEY and CDR2 SVGAGI. The CDR3: CASKKGAEKLFF. The DNA of the CDR3 is TGTGCCAGCAAGAAGGGGGCGGAAAAACTGTTTTTT.

This clonotype has only a few counts. The chain employs TRBV7-2 and TRBJ1-2; no firm D call. The CDR3 runs to 12 residues. In germline, CDR1 is SGHTA, CDR2 FQGNSA. V was shortened by 5 bases and J by 4 bases, with 8 bases between the two germline ends. CDR3 sequence: CASSPYGYGYTF. CDR3 in DNA: TGTGCCAGCAGCCCTTACGGCTATGGCTACACCTTC.

The chain has TRBV5-1 and TRBJ2-5, with a tentative D call TRBD2 (5 bases). Germline V lookup: CDR1 SGHRS, CDR2 YFSETQ. Trimming removed 4 bases from V and 4 bases from J, with 17 bases in between. There are 15 residues in the CDR3. CDR3 DNA sequence: TGCGCCAGCAGCCGTGAGAGGAGGAGTGGAGAGACCCAGTACTTC. It translates to CASSRERRSGETQYF. The full variable domain, rest sourced from reference TRBV5-1 and TRBJ2-5, is KAGVTQTPRYLIKTRGQQVTLSCSPISGHRSVSWYQQTPGQGLQFLFEYFSETQRNKGNFPGRFSGRQFSNSRSEMNVSTLELGDSALYLCASSRERRSGETQYFGPGTRLLVL.